This T cell receptor beta chain was captured in a study of long-term antiretroviral therapy in people with HIV. Post-ART PBMC samples numbered at least two per donor, and pre-ART ones at least one. Version v3.0 of the immunoSEQ assay ran at survey level. Profiled with immunoSEQ multiplex PCR; TCRdb holds only in-frame clones, not every one. The sample lists approximately 27,000 clones; approximately 90% were seen once. CDR1 is SGHTA and CDR2 is FQGNSA in the germline V gene. The CDR3 has 13 amino acids. V was shortened by 2 bases and J by 4 bases, with 6 bases between the two germline ends. The material sequenced was unsorted PBMCs, taken 3.1 years after starting antiretroviral therapy. The TCR was taken from a man between 18 and 35 years old with HIV. V is TRBV7-2 and J is TRBJ1-5; perhaps TRBD1 as D (6 bases). CDR3 amino acids: CASSLQGNQPQHF. The CDR3 DNA follows: TGTGCCAGCAGCTTACAGGGGAATCAGCCCCAGCATTTT.